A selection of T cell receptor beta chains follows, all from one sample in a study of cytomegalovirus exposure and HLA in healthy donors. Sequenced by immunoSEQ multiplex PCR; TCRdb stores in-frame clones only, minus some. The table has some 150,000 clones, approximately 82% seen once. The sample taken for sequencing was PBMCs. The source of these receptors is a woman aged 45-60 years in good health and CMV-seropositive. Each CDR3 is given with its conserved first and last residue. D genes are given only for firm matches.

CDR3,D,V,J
CASSVASLAGGTDTQYF,TRBD2,TRBV9,TRBJ2-3
CASRGDFNIQYF,-,TRBV2,TRBJ2-4
CASISGTGEFF,TRBD1,TRBV2,TRBJ2-1
CSSSLAGEGYEQYF,-,TRBV7-9,TRBJ2-7
CASSLAGSSEQYF,-,TRBV18,TRBJ2-7
CSVEPALGASSETQYF,-,TRBV29-1,TRBJ2-5
CASSLGRRADF,-,TRBV7-4,TRBJ2-7
CASSYKVDGSYGYTF,-,TRBV6-5,TRBJ1-2
CASSGRQGPGFNYGYTF,TRBD1,TRBV6-1,TRBJ1-2
CASSRNRLDEQYF,-,TRBV5-6,TRBJ2-7
CASSMGTAVEKLFF,TRBD1,TRBV19,TRBJ1-4
CASSLPRMSEQYF,-,TRBV7-2,TRBJ2-7
CASSPSLPFNQPQHF,-,TRBV6-5,TRBJ1-5
CASSYLGLAGVNTQYF,TRBD2,TRBV6-6,TRBJ2-3
CASTKGQSDQPQHF,-,TRBV19,TRBJ1-5
CAISESSPGMETQYF,-,TRBV10-3,TRBJ2-5
CAWSSESSGNTIYF,-,TRBV30,TRBJ1-3
CSVVTGGYTEAFF,TRBD1,TRBV29-1,TRBJ1-1
CASTQGRDLHF,TRBD2,TRBV2,TRBJ2-7
CASAIPGWRLHEQYF,-,TRBV27,TRBJ2-7
CSATDGYTF,-,TRBV20-1,TRBJ1-2
CASRPTEKHTIYF,-,TRBV6-5,TRBJ1-3
CSAGQALGELLF,TRBD1,TRBV29-1,TRBJ2-2